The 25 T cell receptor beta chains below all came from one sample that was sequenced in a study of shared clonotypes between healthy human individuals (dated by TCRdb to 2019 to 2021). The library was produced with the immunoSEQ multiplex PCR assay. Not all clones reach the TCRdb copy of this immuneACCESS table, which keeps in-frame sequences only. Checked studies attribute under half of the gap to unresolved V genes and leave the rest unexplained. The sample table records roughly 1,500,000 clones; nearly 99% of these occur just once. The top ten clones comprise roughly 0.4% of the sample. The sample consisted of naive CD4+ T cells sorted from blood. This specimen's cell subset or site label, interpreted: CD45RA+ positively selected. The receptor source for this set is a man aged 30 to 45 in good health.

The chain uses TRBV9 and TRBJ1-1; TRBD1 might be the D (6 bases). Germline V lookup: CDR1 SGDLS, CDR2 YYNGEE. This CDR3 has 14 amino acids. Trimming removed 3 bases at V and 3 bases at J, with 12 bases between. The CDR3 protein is CASSARDIDTEAFF. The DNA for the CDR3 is TGTGCCAGCAGCGCTCGGGACATAGACACTGAAGCTTTCTTT.

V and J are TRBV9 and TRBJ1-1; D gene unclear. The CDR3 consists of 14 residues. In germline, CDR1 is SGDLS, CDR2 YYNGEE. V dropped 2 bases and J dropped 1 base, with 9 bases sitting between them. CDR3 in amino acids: CASSVQVTNTEAFF. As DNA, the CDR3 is TGTGCCAGCAGCGTCCAGGTTACGAACACTGAAGCTTTCTTT.

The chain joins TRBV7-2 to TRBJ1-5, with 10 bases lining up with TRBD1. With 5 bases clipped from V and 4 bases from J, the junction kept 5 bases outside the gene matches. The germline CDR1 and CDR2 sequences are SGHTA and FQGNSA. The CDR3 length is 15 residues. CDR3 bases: TGTGCCAGCAGCCCGTGGACAGGGGGGAATCAGCCCCAGCATTTT. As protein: CASSPWTGGNQPQHF.

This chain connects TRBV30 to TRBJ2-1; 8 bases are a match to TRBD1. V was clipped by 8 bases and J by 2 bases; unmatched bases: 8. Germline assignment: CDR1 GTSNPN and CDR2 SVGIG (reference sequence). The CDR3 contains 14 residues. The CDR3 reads CAEAKGQAYNEQFF. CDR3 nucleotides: TGTGCCGAAGCGAAGGGACAGGCCTACAATGAGCAGTTCTTC.

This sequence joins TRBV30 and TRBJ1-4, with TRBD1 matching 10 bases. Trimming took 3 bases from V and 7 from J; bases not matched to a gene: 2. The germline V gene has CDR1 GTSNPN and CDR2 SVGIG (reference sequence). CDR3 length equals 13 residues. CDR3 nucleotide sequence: TGTGCCTGGAGGACAGGGGGCAGTGAAAAACTGTTTTTT. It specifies CAWRTGGSEKLFF.

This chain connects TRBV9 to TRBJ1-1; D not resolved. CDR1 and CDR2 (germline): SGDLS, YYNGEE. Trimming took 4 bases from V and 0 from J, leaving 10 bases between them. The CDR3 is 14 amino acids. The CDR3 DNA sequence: TGTGCCAGCAGCCCGACACCTATGAACACTGAAGCTTTCTTT. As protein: CASSPTPMNTEAFF. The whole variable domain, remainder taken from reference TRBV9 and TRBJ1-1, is DSGVTQTPKHLITATGQRVTLRCSPRSGDLSVYWYQQSLDQGLQFLIQYYNGEERAKGNILERFSAQQFPDLHSELNLSSLELGDSALYFCASSPTPMNTEAFFGQGTRLTVV.

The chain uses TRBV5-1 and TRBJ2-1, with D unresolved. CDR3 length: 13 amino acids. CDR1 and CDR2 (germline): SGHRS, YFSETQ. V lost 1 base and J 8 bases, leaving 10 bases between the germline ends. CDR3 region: CASSLKTSYEQFF. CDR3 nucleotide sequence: TGCGCCAGCAGCTTGAAAACATCCTATGAGCAGTTCTTC.

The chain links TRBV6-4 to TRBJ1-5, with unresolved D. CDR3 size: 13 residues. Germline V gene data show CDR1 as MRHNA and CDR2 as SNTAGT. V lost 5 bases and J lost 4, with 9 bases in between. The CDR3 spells CASSPARNQPQHF. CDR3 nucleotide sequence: TGTGCCAGCAGTCCGGCGAGAAATCAGCCCCAGCATTTT.

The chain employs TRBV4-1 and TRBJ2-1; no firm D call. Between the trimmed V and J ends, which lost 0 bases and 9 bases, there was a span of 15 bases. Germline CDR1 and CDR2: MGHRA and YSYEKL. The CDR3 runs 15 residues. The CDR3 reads CASSQDRTVWSEQFF. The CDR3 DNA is TGCGCCAGCAGCCAAGACCGTACGGTCTGGAGTGAGCAGTTCTTC.

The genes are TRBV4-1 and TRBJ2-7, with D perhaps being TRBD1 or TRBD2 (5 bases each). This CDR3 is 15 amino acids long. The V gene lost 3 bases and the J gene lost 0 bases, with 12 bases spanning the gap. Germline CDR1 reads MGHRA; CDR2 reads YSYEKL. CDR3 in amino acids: CASSHWDGSSYEQYF. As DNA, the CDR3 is TGCGCCAGCAGCCACTGGGACGGTAGCTCCTACGAGCAGTACTTC.

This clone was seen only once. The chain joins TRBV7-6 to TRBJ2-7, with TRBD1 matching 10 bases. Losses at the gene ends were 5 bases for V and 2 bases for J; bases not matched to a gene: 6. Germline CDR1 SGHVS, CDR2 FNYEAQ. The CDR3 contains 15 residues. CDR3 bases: TGTGCCAGCAGCCCGGGGGGGACAGGGGCCTACGAGCAGTACTTC. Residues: CASSPGGTGAYEQYF.

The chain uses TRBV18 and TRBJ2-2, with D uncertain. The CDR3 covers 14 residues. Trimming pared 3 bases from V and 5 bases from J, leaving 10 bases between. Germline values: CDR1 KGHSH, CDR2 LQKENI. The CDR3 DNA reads TGTGCCAGCTCACCGCCGAAGAGAACCGGGGAGCTGTTTTTT. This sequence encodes CASSPPKRTGELFF.

The CDR3: CASSLGLGNYGYTF. CDR3 nucleotides: TGTGCCAGCAGCTTAGGGCTGGGGAACTATGGCTACACCTTC. The chain joins TRBV7-8 to TRBJ1-2; D uncertain. CDR1 and CDR2 (germline): SGHVS, FQNEAQ. CDR3 length: 14 amino acids. V was cut by 1 base and J by 2 bases, with 8 bases left in between.

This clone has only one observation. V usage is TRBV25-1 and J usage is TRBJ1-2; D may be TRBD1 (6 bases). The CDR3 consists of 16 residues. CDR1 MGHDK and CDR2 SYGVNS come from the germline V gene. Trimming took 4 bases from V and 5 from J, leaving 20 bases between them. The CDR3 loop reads CASSGPGQRGVYGYTF. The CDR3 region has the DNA TGTGCCAGCAGTGGACCGGGACAACGCGGCGTATATGGCTACACCTTC.

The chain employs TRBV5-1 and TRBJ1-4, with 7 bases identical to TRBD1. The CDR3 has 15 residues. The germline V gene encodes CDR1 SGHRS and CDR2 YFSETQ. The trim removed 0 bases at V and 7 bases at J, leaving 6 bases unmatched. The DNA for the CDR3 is TGCGCCAGCAGCTTGGAAGGGGGCGCGGGTGAAAAACTGTTTTTT. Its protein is CASSLEGGAGEKLFF.

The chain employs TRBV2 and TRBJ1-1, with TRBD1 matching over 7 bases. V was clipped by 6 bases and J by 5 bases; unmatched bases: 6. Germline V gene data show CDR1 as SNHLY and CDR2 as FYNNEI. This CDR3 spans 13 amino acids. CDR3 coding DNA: TGTGCCAGCAGGGGTGCAGGGGGGACTGAAGCTTTCTTT. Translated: CASRGAGGTEAFF. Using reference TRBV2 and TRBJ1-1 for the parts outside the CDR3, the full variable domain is EPEVTQTPSHQVTQMGQEVILRCVPISNHLYFYWYRQILGQKVEFLVSFYNNEISEKSEIFDDQFSVERPDGSNFTLKIRSTKLEDSAMYFCASRGAGGTEAFFGQGTRLTVV.

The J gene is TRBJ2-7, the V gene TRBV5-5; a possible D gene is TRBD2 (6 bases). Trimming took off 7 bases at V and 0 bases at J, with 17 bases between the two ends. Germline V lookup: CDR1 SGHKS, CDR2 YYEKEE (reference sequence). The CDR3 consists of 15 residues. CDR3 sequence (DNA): TGTGCCAGCGGGCGGGGAGGCACCAGCTCCTACGAGCAGTACTTC. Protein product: CASGRGGTSSYEQYF. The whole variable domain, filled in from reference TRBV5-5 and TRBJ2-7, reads DAGVTQSPTHLIKTRGQQVTLRCSPISGHKSVSWYQQVLGQGPQFIFQYYEKEERGRGNFPDRFSARQFPNYSSELNVNALLLGDSALYLCASGRGGTSSYEQYFGPGTRLTVT.

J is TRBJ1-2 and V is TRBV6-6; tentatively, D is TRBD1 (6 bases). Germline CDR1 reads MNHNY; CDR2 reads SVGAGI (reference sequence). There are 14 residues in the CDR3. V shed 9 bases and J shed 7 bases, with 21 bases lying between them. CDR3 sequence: CASYLIGGQGGYTF. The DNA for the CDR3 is TGTGCCAGTTATTTGATAGGGGGGCAGGGTGGCTACACCTTC.

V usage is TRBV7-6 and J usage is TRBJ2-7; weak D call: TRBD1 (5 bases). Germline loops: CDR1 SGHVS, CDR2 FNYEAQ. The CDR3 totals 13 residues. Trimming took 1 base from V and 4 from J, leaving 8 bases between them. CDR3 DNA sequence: TGTGCCAGCAGCTTAGGGTCAGGGTACGAGCAGTACTTC. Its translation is CASSLGSGYEQYF.

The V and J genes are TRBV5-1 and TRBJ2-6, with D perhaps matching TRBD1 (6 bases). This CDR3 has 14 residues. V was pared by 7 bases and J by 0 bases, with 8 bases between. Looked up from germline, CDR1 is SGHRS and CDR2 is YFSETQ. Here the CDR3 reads CASADSSGANVLTF. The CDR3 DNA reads TGCGCCAGCGCGGACAGCTCTGGGGCCAACGTCCTGACTTTC.

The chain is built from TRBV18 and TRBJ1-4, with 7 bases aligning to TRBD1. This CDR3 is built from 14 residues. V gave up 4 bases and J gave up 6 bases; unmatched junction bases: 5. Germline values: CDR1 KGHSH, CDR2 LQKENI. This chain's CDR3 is CASSRGTADEKLFF. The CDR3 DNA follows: TGTGCCAGCTCACGAGGGACAGCCGATGAAAAACTGTTTTTT.

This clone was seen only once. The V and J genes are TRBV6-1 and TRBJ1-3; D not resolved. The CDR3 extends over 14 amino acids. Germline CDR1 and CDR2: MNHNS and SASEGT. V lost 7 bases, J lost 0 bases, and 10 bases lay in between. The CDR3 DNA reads TGTGCCAGCACCCCCTCCTACTCTGGAAACACCATATATTTT. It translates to CASTPSYSGNTIYF.

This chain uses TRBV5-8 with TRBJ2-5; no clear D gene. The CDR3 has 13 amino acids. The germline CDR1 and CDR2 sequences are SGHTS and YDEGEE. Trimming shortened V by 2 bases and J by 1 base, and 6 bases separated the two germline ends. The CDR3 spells CASSFQIQETQYF. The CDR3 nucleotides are TGTGCCAGCAGCTTCCAGATCCAAGAGACCCAGTACTTC.

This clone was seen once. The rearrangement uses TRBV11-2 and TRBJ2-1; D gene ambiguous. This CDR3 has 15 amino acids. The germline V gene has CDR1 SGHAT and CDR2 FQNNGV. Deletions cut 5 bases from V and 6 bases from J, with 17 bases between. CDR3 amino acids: CASSPRVQTANEQFF. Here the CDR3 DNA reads TGTGCCAGCAGCCCCCGAGTTCAGACGGCCAATGAGCAGTTCTTC.

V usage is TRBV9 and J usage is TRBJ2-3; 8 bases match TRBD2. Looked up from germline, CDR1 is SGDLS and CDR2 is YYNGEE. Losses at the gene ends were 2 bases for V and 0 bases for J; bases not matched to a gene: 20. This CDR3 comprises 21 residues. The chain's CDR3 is CASSVMGVPAGVPKSTDTQYF. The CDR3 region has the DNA TGTGCCAGCAGCGTTATGGGTGTGCCAGCGGGAGTGCCGAAGAGCACAGATACGCAGTATTTT.